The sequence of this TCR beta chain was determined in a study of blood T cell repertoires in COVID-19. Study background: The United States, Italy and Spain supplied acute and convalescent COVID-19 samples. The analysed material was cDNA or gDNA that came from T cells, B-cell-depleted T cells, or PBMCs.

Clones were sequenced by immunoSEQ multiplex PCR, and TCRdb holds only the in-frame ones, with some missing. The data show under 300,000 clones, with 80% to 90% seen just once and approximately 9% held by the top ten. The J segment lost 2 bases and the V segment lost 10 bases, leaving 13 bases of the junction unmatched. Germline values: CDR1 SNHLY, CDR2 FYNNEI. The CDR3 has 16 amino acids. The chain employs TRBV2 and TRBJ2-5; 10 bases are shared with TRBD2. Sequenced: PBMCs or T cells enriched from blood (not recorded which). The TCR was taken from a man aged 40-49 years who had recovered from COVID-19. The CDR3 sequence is CATSRRTSGAQETQYF. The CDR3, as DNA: TGTGCCACTTCGAGAAGGACTAGCGGAGCTCAAGAGACCCAGTACTTC.